These T cell receptor beta chains were read from a single sample in a study of T cell clones after liver transplantation. TCRdb's table, derived via immunoSEQ multiplex PCR, lists solely in-frame clones and lacks some. The sample consists of about 85,000 clones, 80% to 85% of them appearing once. The starting material was CD4+ T cells from blood, obtained 46 months after liver transplant. Receptors were obtained from a human patient who received a liver transplant. Some T cells may be transferred from the graft donor. CDR3s include the opening cysteine and the closing phenylalanine or tryptophan. Rows may omit the clone size; those that give it use once, few, many or a size class.

v_call: TRBV18
j_call: TRBJ2-5
clone_size: once
cdr3_aa: CASSRDSRETQYF

v_call: TRBV5-1
j_call: TRBJ2-5
clone_size: NA
cdr3_aa: CASSFSETQYF

v_call: TRBV29-1
j_call: TRBJ2-2
clone_size: once
cdr3_aa: CSVSQGFTGELFF

v_call: TRBV2
j_call: TRBJ2-5
clone_size: NA
cdr3_aa: CAIPLRGTLGTQYF

v_call: TRBV13
j_call: TRBJ1-2
clone_size: NA
cdr3_aa: CASSLPRLKGRRDNGNGYTF

v_call: TRBV2
j_call: TRBJ1-5
clone_size: NA
cdr3_aa: CASSASHFRKESNQPQHF

v_call: TRBV2
j_call: TRBJ2-2
clone_size: NA
cdr3_aa: CASSEALRQGGLSGELFF

v_call: TRBV19
j_call: TRBJ1-5
clone_size: NA
cdr3_aa: CASRQQGSNQPQHF

v_call: TRBV20-1
j_call: TRBJ1-2
clone_size: NA
cdr3_aa: CSAQGNGYTF

v_call: TRBV7-6
j_call: TRBJ1-4
clone_size: NA
cdr3_aa: CASSPSLRGPSRKLFF

v_call: TRBV10-1
j_call: TRBJ1-2
clone_size: NA
cdr3_aa: CASSESADRESGGGYTF

v_call: TRBV9
j_call: TRBJ2-5
clone_size: NA
cdr3_aa: CASSASRGSGETQYF

v_call: TRBV11-2
j_call: TRBJ1-2
clone_size: NA
cdr3_aa: CASSSYRGRNYGYTF

v_call: TRBV7-2
j_call: TRBJ2-7
clone_size: NA
cdr3_aa: CASSFDSARGYEQYF

v_call: TRBV9
j_call: TRBJ2-5
clone_size: NA
cdr3_aa: CASSTGQETQYF

v_call: TRBV4-3
j_call: TRBJ2-1
clone_size: NA
cdr3_aa: CASGQVLRQGIYNEQFF

v_call: TRBV10-2
j_call: TRBJ1-1
clone_size: NA
cdr3_aa: CASGGGTPLEAFF

v_call: TRBV2
j_call: TRBJ1-5
clone_size: NA
cdr3_aa: CASNVGSSNQPQHF

v_call: TRBV9
j_call: TRBJ2-5
clone_size: NA
cdr3_aa: CASSVEGLPQETQYF

v_call: TRBV6-6
j_call: TRBJ1-2
clone_size: NA
cdr3_aa: CASSYNRESNYGYTF

v_call: TRBV28
j_call: TRBJ2-5
clone_size: NA
cdr3_aa: CASSLGGQGKETQYF

v_call: TRBV5-6
j_call: TRBJ2-7
clone_size: few
cdr3_aa: CASSMRVRGEQYF

v_call: TRBV6-5
j_call: TRBJ2-7
clone_size: NA
cdr3_aa: CASRGASSYEQYF

v_call: TRBV5-1
j_call: TRBJ2-1
clone_size: NA
cdr3_aa: CASNLAGGDYNEQFF

v_call: TRBV19
j_call: TRBJ1-1
clone_size: NA
cdr3_aa: CASREGGTANTEAFF

v_call: TRBV5-1
j_call: TRBJ2-5
clone_size: NA
cdr3_aa: CASSGAGVGETQYF